The entry below describes one TCR beta chain. The data were obtained in a study of cytomegalovirus exposure and HLA in healthy donors. A multiplex PCR was run with 60 Vbeta primers and 13 Jbeta primers. Sequencing used immunoSEQ multiplex PCR; TCRdb keeps in-frame clones, though not all of them. This table holds about 160,000 clones, roughly 83% found once. V was trimmed by 4 bases and J by 7 bases, leaving 17 bases between them. This CDR3 is 14 amino acids long. Germline CDR1 SGHKS, CDR2 YYEKEE (reference sequence). This receptor was taken from a human donor in good health. This chain joins TRBV5-5 and TRBJ1-1; no definite D call. Sequencing used PBMCs. CDR3 bases: TGTGCCAGCAGCCCCAGCTGGGCCCTCTGTGAAGCTTTCTTT. Translation: CASSPSWALCEAFF.